These 2 T cell receptor beta chains were sequenced from one sample in a study of blood T cell repertoires in COVID-19. Assay used: immunoSEQ multiplex PCR; TCRdb lists only in-frame clones, some missing. The sample yields 180,000 or so clones, 65% to 90% seen once. Sequenced sample: peripheral blood. These receptor sequences come from a man aged 55 to 70 with acute or convalescent COVID-19.

The chain recombines TRBV18 with TRBJ1-2; D is uncertain. Per the germline V gene, CDR1 is KGHSH and CDR2 is LQKENI. CDR3 size: 14 residues. V gave up 2 bases and J gave up 8 bases, with 15 bases separating them. The CDR3 protein is CASSPNNYNYGYTF. The CDR3 bases are TGTGCCAGCTCACCAAATAACTACAATTACGGCTACACCTTC.

In this sample, this clone turned up a few times. The V call is TRBV5-4, the J call TRBJ2-2; D perhaps matches TRBD1 (6 bases). The CDR3 contains 12 residues. Germline V lookup: CDR1 SGHNT, CDR2 YYREEE (reference sequence). V lost 4 bases, J lost 8 bases, and 9 bases lay in between. The CDR3 sequence is CASSAGQGELFF. CDR3 nucleotide sequence: TGTGCCAGCAGCGCCGGACAGGGGGAGCTGTTTTTT.